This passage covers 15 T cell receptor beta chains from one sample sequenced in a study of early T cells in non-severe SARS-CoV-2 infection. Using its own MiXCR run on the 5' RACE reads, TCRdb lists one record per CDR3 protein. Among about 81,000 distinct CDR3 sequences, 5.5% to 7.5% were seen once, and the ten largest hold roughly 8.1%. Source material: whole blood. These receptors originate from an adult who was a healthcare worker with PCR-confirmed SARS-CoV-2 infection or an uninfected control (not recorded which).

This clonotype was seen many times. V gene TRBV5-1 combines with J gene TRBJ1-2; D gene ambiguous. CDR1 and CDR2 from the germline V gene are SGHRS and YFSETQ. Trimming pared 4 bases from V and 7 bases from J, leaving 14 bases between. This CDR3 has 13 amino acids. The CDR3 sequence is CASSIEPSSGYTF. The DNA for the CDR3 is TGCGCCAGCAGCATTGAACCGTCCTCTGGCTACACCTTC.

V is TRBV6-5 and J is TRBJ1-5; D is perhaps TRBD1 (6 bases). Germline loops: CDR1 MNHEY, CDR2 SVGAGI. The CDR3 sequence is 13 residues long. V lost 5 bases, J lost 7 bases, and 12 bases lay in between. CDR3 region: CASSANRAQPQHF. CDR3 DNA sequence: TGTGCCAGCAGTGCCAACAGGGCCCAGCCCCAGCATTTT.

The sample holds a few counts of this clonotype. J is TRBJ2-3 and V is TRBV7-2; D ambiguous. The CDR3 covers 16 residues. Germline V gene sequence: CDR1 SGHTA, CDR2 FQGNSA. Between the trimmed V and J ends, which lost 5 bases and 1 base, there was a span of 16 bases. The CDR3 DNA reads TGTGCCAGCAGCCCTCCCGGGCTTGGCGGCACAGATACGCAGTATTTT. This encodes CASSPPGLGGTDTQYF. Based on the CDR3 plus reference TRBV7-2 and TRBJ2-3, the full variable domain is GAGVSQSPSNKVTEKGKDVELRCDPISGHTALYWYRQSLGQGLEFLIYFQGNSAPDKSGLPSDRFSAERTGGSVSTLTIQRTQQEDSAVYLCASSPPGLGGTDTQYFGPGTRLTVL.

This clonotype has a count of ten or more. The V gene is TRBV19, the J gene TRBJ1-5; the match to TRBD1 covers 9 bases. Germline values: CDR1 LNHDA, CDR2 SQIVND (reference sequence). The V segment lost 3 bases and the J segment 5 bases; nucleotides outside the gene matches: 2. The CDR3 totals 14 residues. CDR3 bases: TGTGCCAGTAGTATCTGGACAGGGGATCAGCCCCAGCATTTT. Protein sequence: CASSIWTGDQPQHF.

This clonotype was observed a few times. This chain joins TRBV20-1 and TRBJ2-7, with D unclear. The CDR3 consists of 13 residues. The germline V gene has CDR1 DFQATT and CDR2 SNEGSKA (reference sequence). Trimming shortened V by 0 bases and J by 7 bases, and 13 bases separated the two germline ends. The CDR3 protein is CSARDLASREQYF. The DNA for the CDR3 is TGCAGTGCTAGAGATTTGGCCAGCCGGGAGCAGTACTTC.

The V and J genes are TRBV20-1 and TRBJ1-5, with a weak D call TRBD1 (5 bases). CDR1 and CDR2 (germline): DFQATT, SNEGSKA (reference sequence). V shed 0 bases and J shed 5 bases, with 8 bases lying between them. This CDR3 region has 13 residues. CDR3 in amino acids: CSARDRADQPQHF. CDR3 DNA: TGCAGTGCTAGAGACAGGGCCGATCAGCCCCAGCATTTT.

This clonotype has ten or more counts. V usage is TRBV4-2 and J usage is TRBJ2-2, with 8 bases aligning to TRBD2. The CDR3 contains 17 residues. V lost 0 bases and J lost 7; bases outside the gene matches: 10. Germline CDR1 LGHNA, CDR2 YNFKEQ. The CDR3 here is CASSQEGPSGGVGELFF. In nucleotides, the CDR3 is TGTGCCAGCAGCCAAGAAGGTCCGAGCGGGGGTGTCGGGGAGCTGTTTTTT.

The CDR3: CASSLGTVSTNEKLFF. The CDR3 DNA reads TGTGCCAGCAGCTTAGGGACCGTCTCAACTAATGAAAAACTGTTTTTT. The chain has TRBV11-2 and TRBJ1-4; D uncertain. Germline-derived CDR1 and CDR2 are SGHAT and FQNNGV. The CDR3 contains 16 residues. V was cut by 1 base and J by 0 bases, with 9 bases left in between.

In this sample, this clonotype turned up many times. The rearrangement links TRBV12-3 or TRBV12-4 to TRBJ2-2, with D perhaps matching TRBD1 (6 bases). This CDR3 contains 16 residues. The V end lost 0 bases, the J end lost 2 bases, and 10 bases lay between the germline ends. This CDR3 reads CASSLAGQPNTGELFF. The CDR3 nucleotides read TGTGCCAGCAGTTTAGCGGGACAACCCAACACCGGGGAGCTGTTTTTT.

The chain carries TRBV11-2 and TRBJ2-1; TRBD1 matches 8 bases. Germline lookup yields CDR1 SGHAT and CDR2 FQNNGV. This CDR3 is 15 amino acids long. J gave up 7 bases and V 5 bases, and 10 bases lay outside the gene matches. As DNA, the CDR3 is TGTGCCAGCAGCCCCCGGACAGGGCTTGAAAATGAGCAGTTCTTC. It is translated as CASSPRTGLENEQFF.

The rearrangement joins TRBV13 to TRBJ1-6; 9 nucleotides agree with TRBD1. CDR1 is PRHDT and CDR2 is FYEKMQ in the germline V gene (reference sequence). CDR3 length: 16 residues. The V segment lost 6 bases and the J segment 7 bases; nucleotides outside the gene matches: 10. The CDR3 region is CASRRKAGQGNSPLHF. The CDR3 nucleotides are TGTGCCAGCAGACGCAAAGCTGGACAGGGGAATTCACCCCTCCACTTT.

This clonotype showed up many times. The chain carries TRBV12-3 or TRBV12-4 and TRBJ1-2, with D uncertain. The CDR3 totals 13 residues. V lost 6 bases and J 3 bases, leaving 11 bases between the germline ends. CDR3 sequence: CASSLTRYYGYTF. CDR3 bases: TGTGCCAGCAGCTTGACACGCTACTATGGCTACACCTTC.

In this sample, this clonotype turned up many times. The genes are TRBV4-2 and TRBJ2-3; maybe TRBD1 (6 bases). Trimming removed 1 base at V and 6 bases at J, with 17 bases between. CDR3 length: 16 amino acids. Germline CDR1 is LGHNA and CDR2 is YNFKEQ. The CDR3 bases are TGTGCCAGCAGCCAAGTTGGGGGCGACGGAAGGGATACGCAGTATTTT. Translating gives CASSQVGGDGRDTQYF.

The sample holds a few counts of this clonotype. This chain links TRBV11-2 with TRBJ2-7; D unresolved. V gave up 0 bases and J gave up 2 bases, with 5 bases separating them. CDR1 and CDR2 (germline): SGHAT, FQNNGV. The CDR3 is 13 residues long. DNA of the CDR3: TGTGCCAGCAGCTTAGACTTCACCTACGAGCAGTACTTC. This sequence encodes CASSLDFTYEQYF. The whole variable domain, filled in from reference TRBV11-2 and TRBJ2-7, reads EAGVAQSPRYKIIEKRQSVAFWCNPISGHATLYWYQQILGQGPKLLIQFQNNGVVDDSQLPKDRFSAERLKGVDSTLKIQPAKLEDSAVYLCASSLDFTYEQYFGPGTRLTVT.

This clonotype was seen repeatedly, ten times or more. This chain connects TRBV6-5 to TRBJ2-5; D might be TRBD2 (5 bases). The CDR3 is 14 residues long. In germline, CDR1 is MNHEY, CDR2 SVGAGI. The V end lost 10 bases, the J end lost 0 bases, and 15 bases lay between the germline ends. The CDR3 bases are TGTGCCACCACCTTGACGGGGTACCAAGAGACCCAGTACTTC. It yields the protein CATTLTGYQETQYF.